The clone carrying this T cell receptor (beta chain) turned up a few times. Vbeta (60) and Jbeta (13) primers were used in the PCR. Clones were read by immunoSEQ multiplex PCR, and TCRdb kept only the in-frame ones, dropping some. The data hold about 140,000 clones, with 70% to 85% observed a single time. The sample comes from a study of cytomegalovirus exposure and HLA in healthy donors. Trimming removed 5 bases from V and 9 bases from J; junction bases left unmatched: 5. The CDR3 is 13 amino acids. CDR1 is SGHVS and CDR2 is FQNEAQ in the germline V gene. The V and J genes are TRBV7-8 and TRBJ1-2; 11 bases are a match to TRBD1. The TCR sequence derives from a man younger than 40 in good health and CMV-seropositive. Sequenced input: PBMCs. Here the CDR3 DNA reads TGTGCCAGCAGCCTAGGGACAGGGGGAAGCTACACCTTC. Translating it yields CASSLGTGGSYTF.